This T cell receptor beta chain was identified in a study of shared clonotypes between healthy human individuals (TCRdb year 2020). A note on the overall study: The cohort included a few men and a couple of women between 18 and 49 years of age. For each donor, CD4 naive and CD4 memory were each given three plates, CD8 naive was given two plates, and CD8 memory was given one plate. Blood TCR repertoires of 5 or 6 healthy adults were deeply sequenced to estimate repertoire size and the extent of clonotype sharing between individuals. Different laboratories and diverse techniques were used to prepare libraries and sequence TCR repertoires, to increase sequencing depth and limit assay-specific biases. Between about 0.85 and 9.5 billion PBMCs per donor were obtained by leukapheresis.

CD8 naive samples were obtained by positive selection for CCR7 among CD45RO-negative cells, yielding a CD45RA+CCR7+ population from which TemRA cells were excluded. Healthy HIV-negative adults with no recently reported acute infections or vaccinations were included as donors. Only Caucasian adults living in Nashville, Tennessee, USA were represented among the donors. Blood was collected by leukapheresis, and PBMCs were isolated by Ficoll-Histopaque density gradient centrifugation and then cryopreserved in liquid nitrogen vapor phase. Analytical flow cytometry was used to check the purity and quantity of each magnetically sorted T cell population. From each sorted fraction, genomic DNA was isolated and quantified by UV absorbance on a Nanodrop 2000c. Using the deep immunoSEQ assay, TCR CDR3 regions were amplified from genomic DNA by multiplex PCR. Extracted genomic DNA from each cell subset was spread evenly across all wells of several immunoSEQ 96-well plates, with each plate serving as a replicate. For sorted subsets, 200 ng of genomic DNA, equivalent to 25,000 to 35,000 T cell genomes, went into each replicate PCR. Purified libraries were measured with a Qubit 3.0 fluorometer, size-checked on a Bioanalyzer 2100, and measured again with the KAPA Library Quantification kit. A separate single-read 150-cycle Illumina NextSeq 550 flow cell was used to sequence each immunoSEQ 96-well plate. The authors' analysis ran thus. Because the immunoSEQ output included only junctional sequences and no quality scores, the filtering could not be the same as the filtering used for full-length reads. Sequences were annotated with PyIR, a Python wrapper for IgBLAST v1.9, using IMGT germline references to assign V/J genes and CDR3. Reads were removed for weak V/J assignments (E-value above 1e-6), missing CDR3, stop codons, out-of-frame junctions, or ambiguous translated residues. V3J clonotypes were defined as sequences sharing an identical inferred V gene, J gene, and CDR3 amino acid sequence. To compute the percentage overlap between repertoires, the number of shared unique clonotypes was divided by the size of the smaller repertoire. Repertoire richness was assessed with RTK rarefaction, the Chao1 estimator, and Recon v2.1 estimates of unobserved clonotypes. Generation probabilities for all TCRbeta clonotypes obtained by the gDNA method from four donors were computed using OLGA. The table was pulled from immuneACCESS by TCRdb, which kept in-frame rearrangements only. Such tables lose some clones; where checked, under half of the loss comes from unresolved V genes, and the rest has no known cause. V, J and clone size derive from that table, while D and trimming were established from the DNA sequence. The sample data list nearly 2 million clones, and around 96% of these were observed just once. The leading ten clones occupy roughly 1% of the sample.

On the study overall, not on this receptor specifically: Naive subsets generally had larger estimated clonotype richness than memory subsets did. Pairwise subsampling led to the expectation that sequencing depth would affect the degree of clonotype sharing among donors. Because the study included a small number of donors, the genetic and exposure-history diversity represented was limited. Across a handful of donors, approximately 5% of naive CD4, approximately 3.6% of naive CD8, 2.3% of memory CD4, and under 0.45% of memory CD8 clonotypes were shared. Only blood was sampled, and tissue TCR repertoires likely differ from those in blood. Incomplete sequencing was indicated by rarefaction of sorted-subset datasets, despite the large sequencing depth. Compared with non-shared clonotypes, clonotypes shared by all four sorted-subset donors had higher generation probabilities.

Trimming takes 6 bases off V and 4 bases off J; junction bases not matched to a gene: 11. Counted from cysteine to phenylalanine, this CDR3 has 15 amino acids. The entry retains the CDR3 DNA only, 45 bases that are in frame from base 1. From a lookup of the germline V gene, CDR1 and CDR2 are SGHVS and FNYEAQ. About this clone itself: Its specific antigen is unknown. Within one base of it there is no much larger clone, and no base qualities were kept.

This receptor was obtained from a young man in good health. The sequence joins TRBV7-6 to TRBJ1-2; a stretch of 7 junction bases matches TRBD1. The sample consisted of naive CD8+ T cells sorted from blood. The cell subset or site tag for this specimen amounts to: CD45RA+CCR7+. In nucleotide form, the sequence is TGTGCCAGCAGTCTTTACGGACAGGATCCCTATGGCTACACCTTC. It specifies CASSLYGQDPYGYTF.